The clone carrying this T cell receptor beta chain appeared a few times. The repertoire was sequenced with immunoSEQ multiplex PCR; TCRdb's copy has only in-frame clones and lacks some. The sample consists of about 56,000 clones, about 86% of them appearing once. These data are taken from a study of T cell changes during pregnancy in multiple sclerosis. The CDR3 is made up of 12 amino acids. V was clipped by 4 bases and J by 4 bases; unmatched bases: 1. CDR1 and CDR2 (germline): SGHRS, YFSETQ. V gene TRBV5-1 combines with J gene TRBJ1-2, with 7 nucleotides matching TRBD1. This sequence was found in a human donor whose cells served as feeder cells for cultures in a pregnancy study. The material sequenced was peripheral blood from another person, used as feeder cells. CDR3 loop: CASSGDSYGYTF. The DNA for the CDR3 is TGCGCCAGCAGCGGGGACAGCTATGGCTACACCTTC.